This entry features one T cell receptor (beta chain) sequence. Its antigen is not identified. Produced via immunoSEQ multiplex PCR; TCRdb's table is partial and in-frame only. The sample consists of 50,000 to 60,000 clones, under 75% of them appearing once. Within the ViraFEST assay, antigen-specific CD4+ T cells underwent expansion with viral peptide pools prior to sequencing. Cultured cells yielded isolated CD4+ T cells after 10 days. Each vaccine recipient was nucleocapsid antibody negative and had no prior SARS-CoV-2 infection. For each well, a few million PBMC were cultured with about 10 IU/ml IL-2 and roughly 9.8 ug/ml peptides. Replacing half the medium with IL-2 medium was done on days 3 and 7. With 2 bases removed from V and 3 bases from J, the gap between germline ends came to 10 bases. In germline, CDR1 is MGHRA, CDR2 YSYEKL. CDR3 size: 14 residues. This entry is derived from a study of vaccination effects on CD4 cells after COVID-19. Background on the study: Two doses of either BNT162b2 or mRNA-1273 were given to each participant. Study results and caveats: Infection- and vaccine-induced clones contracted markedly late after vaccination.

The sample here was CD4+ T cells from PBMCs cultured with SARS-CoV-2 spike peptides, taken before COVID-19 vaccination. The sequence derives from a human donor who received a COVID-19 vaccine. The chain carries TRBV4-1 and TRBJ2-5, with D possibly being TRBD1 (6 bases). In DNA, the CDR3 is TGCGCCAGCAGCCAAAACAGGGTGGAAGAGACCCAGTACTTC. This encodes CASSQNRVEETQYF.